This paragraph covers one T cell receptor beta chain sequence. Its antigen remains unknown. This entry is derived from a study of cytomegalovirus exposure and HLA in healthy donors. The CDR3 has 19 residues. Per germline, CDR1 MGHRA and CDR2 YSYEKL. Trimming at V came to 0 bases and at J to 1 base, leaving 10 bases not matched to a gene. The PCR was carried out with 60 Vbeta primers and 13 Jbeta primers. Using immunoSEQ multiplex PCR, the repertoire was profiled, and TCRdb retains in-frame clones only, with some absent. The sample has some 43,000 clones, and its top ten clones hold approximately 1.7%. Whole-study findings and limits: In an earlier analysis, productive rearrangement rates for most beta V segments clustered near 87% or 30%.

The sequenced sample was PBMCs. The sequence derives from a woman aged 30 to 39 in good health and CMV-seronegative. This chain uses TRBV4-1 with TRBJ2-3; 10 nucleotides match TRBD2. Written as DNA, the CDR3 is TGCGCCAGCAGCCAAGAGCGGGGGGGAGCGGGAGGGCGCACAGATACGCAGTATTTT. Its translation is CASSQERGGAGGRTDTQYF.